This T cell receptor (beta chain) was sequenced in a study of tumor-infiltrating lymphocytes in localized non-small cell lung cancer. The protocol was immunoSEQ multiplex PCR, while the TCRdb copy is restricted to in-frame clones and leaves out a portion. Of 9,500 to 15,000 clones detected, roughly 80% appear once; the ten largest clones hold about 12%. The TCR originated in a human donor with non-small cell lung cancer. The sample consisted of lung tumor tissue.

CDR3 DNA: TGTGCCAGCTCACCAATTCCCAGGAACACTGAAGCTTTCTTT. It specifies CASSPIPRNTEAFF. This chain connects TRBV18 to TRBJ1-1, with no clear D. The CDR3 extends over 14 amino acids. V was pared by 2 bases and J by 1 base, with 8 bases between. Germline CDR1 is KGHSH and CDR2 is LQKENI.